This T cell receptor (beta chain) was recorded in a study of blood T cell repertoires in COVID-19. The method was immunoSEQ multiplex PCR; TCRdb's version includes in-frame clones alone and lacks a portion of them. The data contain 100,000 to 150,000 clones, over 60% of them singletons. Looked up from germline, CDR1 is LNHNV and CDR2 is YYDKDF (reference sequence). The CDR3 is made up of 16 amino acids. V was pared by 3 bases and J by 2 bases, with 16 bases between. The V gene is TRBV15, the J gene TRBJ1-2; D possibly corresponds to TRBD1 (6 bases). This sequence originates from a human donor in a cohort sampled during active COVID-19. The sequenced sample was peripheral blood. Written as DNA, the CDR3 is TGTGCCACCAGCAGGGACCTCGGGACACCGAACTATGGCTACACCTTC. Encoded protein: CATSRDLGTPNYGYTF.